One T cell receptor (beta chain) is described in this entry. Its antigen remains unknown. This sample is drawn from a study of cytomegalovirus exposure and HLA in healthy donors. General study results and limits: Researchers had no immune exposure information except CMV serostatus available.

Trimming stripped 5 bases from V and 1 base from J, with 13 bases between. The CDR3 has 16 residues. Germline CDR1 is SGHRS and CDR2 is YFSETQ. The PCR used 60 Vbeta and 13 Jbeta primers. Per the original methods: Later analysis identified 65 million to 80 million unique TCR beta chains, 9 million to 13 million shared. This table comes from immunoSEQ multiplex PCR, and its TCRdb copy is limited to in-frame clones, with some not included. Clone size and V and J calls were adopted from that table, with D and trimming inferred from the DNA. The table has approximately 150,000 clones, about two thirds seen once.

The sequencing sample was made of PBMCs. This sequence was found in a woman aged 18-30 years in good health and CMV-seronegative. The chain joins TRBV5-1 to TRBJ1-6; possibly TRBD1 for D (6 bases). CDR3 region: CASRTLQGSYNSPLHF. CDR3 sequence (DNA): TGCGCCAGCAGAACCCTCCAGGGGTCCTATAATTCACCCCTCCACTTT.